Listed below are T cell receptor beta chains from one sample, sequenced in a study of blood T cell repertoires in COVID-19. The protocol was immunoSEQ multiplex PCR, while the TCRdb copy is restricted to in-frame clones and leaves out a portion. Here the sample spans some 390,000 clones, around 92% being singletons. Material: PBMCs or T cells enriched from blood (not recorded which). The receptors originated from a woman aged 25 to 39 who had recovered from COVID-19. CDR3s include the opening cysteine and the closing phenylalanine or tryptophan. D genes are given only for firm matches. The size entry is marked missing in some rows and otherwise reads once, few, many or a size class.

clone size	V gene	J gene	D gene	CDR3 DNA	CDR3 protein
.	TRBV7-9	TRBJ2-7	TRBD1	TGTGCCAGCAGGGGACAGGTCTCCTACGAGCAGTACTTC	CASRGQVSYEQYF
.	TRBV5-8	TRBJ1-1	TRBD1	TGTGCCAGCAGCTTGGCGGACAGGATCTTCATGATGAACACTGAAGCTTTCTTT	CASSLADRIFMMNTEAFF
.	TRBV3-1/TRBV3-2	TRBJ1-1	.	TGTGCCAGCAGACAAGAAGTTGGAGGCCAAGGGCCTATGAACACTGAAGCTTTCTTT	CASRQEVGGQGPMNTEAFF
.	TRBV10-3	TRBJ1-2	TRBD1	TGTGCCATCAGTGAGTCAAGGACAGGGTCGAAGGAGGGCTACACCTTC	CAISESRTGSKEGYTF
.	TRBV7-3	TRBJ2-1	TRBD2	TGTGCCAGCAGCATTAGCGGGGGCCCATACAATGAGCAGTTCTTC	CASSISGGPYNEQFF
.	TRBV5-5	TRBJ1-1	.	TGTGCCAGCAGCTTGGGTACGGGGAGGAACACTGAAGCTTTCTTT	CASSLGTGRNTEAFF
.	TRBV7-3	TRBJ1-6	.	TGTGCCAGCAGCTTAAATCCGTATAATTCACCCCTCCACTTT	CASSLNPYNSPLHF
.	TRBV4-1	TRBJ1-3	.	TGCGCCAGCAGCCAAGTGGCCGGAAACACCATATATTTT	CASSQVAGNTIYF
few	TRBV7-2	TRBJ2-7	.	TGTGCCAGCAGCTTTGCTTCGCTATACCCCTACGAGCAGTACTTC	CASSFASLYPYEQYF
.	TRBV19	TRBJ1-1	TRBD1	TGTGCCAGTAGGGGGACAGGGCCTGGAAACCTGGCTTTCTTT	CASRGTGPGNLAFF
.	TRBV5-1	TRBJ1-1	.	TGCGCCAGCAGCTTCAGGGCAATACCCCGGGACACTGAAGCTTTCTTT	CASSFRAIPRDTEAFF
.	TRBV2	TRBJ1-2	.	TGTGCCAGCAGTGTACAGGGTAACTATGGCTACACCTTC	CASSVQGNYGYTF
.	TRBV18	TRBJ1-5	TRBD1	TGTGCCAGCTCACGAGGGACAGGGGTGGGGCAGGATCAGCCCCAGCATTTT	CASSRGTGVGQDQPQHF
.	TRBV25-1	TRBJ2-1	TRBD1	TGTGCCAGCAGAGACAGGGGGCCCTGGTATGAGCAGTTCTTC	CASRDRGPWYEQFF
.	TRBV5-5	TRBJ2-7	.	TGTGCCAGCAGCTTGGAGCGGAAAGCCTACGAGCAGTACTTC	CASSLERKAYEQYF
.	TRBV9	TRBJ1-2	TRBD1	TGTGCCAGCAGGGCGACAGGGTCTAACTATGGCTACACCTTC	CASRATGSNYGYTF
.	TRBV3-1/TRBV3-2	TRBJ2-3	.	TGTGCCAGCAGCCAAGGGTTAAGATCGGGGTATACAGATACGCAGTATTTT	CASSQGLRSGYTDTQYF
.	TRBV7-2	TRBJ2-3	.	TGTGCCAGCAGCTTAACCAGGGGCCTAGCGGAACGCACAGATACGCAGTATTTT	CASSLTRGLAERTDTQYF
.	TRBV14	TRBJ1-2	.	TGTGCCAGCAGCCAAAGCCCGGTAACTAACTATGGCTACACCTTC	CASSQSPVTNYGYTF
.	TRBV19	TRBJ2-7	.	TGTGCCAGTAGCCCAGGGGTTTTGTCCTACGAGCAGTACTTC	CASSPGVLSYEQYF
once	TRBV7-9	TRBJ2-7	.	TGTGCCAGCAGCTCCCAGGGCCTTGAGCAGTACTTC	CASSSQGLEQYF
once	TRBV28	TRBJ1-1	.	TGTGCCAGTTCAAGAGGCCTAGGAACTGAAGCTTTCTTT	CASSRGLGTEAFF
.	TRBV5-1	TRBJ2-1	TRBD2	TGCGCCAGCAGCTTGGGTCCGACTAGCGGACCTCAGTTCTTC	CASSLGPTSGPQFF
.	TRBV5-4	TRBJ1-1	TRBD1	TGTGCCAGCAGCTTGGACAGGGGATTAGTCAACACTGAAGCTTTCTTT	CASSLDRGLVNTEAFF
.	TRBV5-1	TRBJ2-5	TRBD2	TGCGCCAGCAGCTCACTAGCGGGAGTTCCGGAGACCCAGTACTTC	CASSSLAGVPETQYF
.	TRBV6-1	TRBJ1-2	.	TGTGCCAGCAGTGGGGGTCACTCCCTAAGGGGTAACTATGGCTACACCTTC	CASSGGHSLRGNYGYTF
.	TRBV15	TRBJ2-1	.	TGTGCCACCAGCAGGACTAGGGCCCTAAGCTCCTACAATGAGCAGTTCTTC	CATSRTRALSSYNEQFF
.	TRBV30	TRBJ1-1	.	TGTGCCTGGAGTGTGGACTTGAACACTGAAGCTTTCTTT	CAWSVDLNTEAFF
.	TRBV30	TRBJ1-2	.	TGTGCCTGGAGCCAAGACAGGTCCTTTTATGGCTACACCTTC	CAWSQDRSFYGYTF